This note documents a single T cell receptor beta chain sequence. The repertoire was sequenced with immunoSEQ multiplex PCR; TCRdb's copy has only in-frame clones and lacks some. The sample consists of around 66,000 clones, roughly 91% of them appearing once. These data originate in a study of T cell changes during pregnancy in multiple sclerosis. Germline V gene data show CDR1 as MNHEY and CDR2 as SMNVEV (reference sequence). V was shortened by 5 bases and J by 5 bases, with 12 bases between the two germline ends. The CDR3 covers 13 residues. This TCR derives from a female donor in good health, enrolled as a control in a pregnancy study. Sequences were derived from peripheral blood, sampled in the third trimester of pregnancy. V is TRBV27 and J is TRBJ2-5; TRBD1 is a possible D gene (5 bases). CDR3 protein: CASSLDSYETQYF. Written as DNA, the CDR3 is TGTGCCAGCAGTCTTGACAGCTACGAGACCCAGTACTTC.